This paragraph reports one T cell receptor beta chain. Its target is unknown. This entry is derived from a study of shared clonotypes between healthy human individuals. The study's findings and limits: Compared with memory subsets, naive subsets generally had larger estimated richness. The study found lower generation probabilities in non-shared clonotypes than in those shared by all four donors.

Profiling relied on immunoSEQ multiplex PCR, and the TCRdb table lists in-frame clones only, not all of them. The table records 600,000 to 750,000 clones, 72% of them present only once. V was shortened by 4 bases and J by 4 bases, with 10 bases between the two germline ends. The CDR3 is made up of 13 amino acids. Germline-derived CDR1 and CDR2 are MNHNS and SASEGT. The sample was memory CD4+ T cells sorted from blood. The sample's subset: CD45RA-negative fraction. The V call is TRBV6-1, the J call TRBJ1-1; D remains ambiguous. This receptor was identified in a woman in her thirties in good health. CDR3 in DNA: TGTGCCAGCAGTGGAGAGGGTCCCACTGAAGCTTTCTTT. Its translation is CASSGEGPTEAFF.